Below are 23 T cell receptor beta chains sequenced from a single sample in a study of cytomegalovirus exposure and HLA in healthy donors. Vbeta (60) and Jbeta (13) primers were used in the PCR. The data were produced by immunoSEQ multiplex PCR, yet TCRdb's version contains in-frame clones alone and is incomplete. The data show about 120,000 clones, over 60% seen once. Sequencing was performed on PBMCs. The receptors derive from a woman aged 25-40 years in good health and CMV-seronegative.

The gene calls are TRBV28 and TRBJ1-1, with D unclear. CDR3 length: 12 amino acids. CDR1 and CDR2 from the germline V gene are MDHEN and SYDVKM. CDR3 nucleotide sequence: TGTGCAGCAACGTCGTTTAACACTGAAGCTTTCTTT. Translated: CAATSFNTEAFF.

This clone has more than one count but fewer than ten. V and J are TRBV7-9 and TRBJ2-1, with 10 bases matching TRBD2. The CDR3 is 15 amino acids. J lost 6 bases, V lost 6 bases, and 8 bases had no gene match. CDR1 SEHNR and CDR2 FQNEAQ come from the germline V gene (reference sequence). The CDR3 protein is CASRREREGRNEQFF. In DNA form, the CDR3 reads TGTGCCAGCAGACGTGAGCGGGAGGGCCGCAATGAGCAGTTCTTC.

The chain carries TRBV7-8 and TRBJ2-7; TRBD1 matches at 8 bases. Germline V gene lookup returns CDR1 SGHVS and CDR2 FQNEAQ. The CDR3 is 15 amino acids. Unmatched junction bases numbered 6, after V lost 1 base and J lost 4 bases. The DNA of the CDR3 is TGTGCCAGCAGCTTAGGGGCAGGGGGCGGTTACGAGCAGTACTTC. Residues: CASSLGAGGGYEQYF. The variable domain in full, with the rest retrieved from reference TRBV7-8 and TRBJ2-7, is GAGVSQSPRYKVAKRGQDVALRCDPISGHVSLFWYQQALGQGPEFLTYFQNEAQLDKSGLPSDRFFAERPEGSVSTLKIQRTQQEDSAVYLCASSLGAGGGYEQYFGPGTRLTVT.

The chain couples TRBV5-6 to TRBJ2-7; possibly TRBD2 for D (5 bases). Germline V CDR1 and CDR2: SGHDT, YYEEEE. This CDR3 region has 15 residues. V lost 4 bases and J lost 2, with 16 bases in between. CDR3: CASSRRTTRAYEQYF. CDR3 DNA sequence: TGTGCCAGCAGCCGGAGGACCACAAGGGCCTACGAGCAGTACTTC.

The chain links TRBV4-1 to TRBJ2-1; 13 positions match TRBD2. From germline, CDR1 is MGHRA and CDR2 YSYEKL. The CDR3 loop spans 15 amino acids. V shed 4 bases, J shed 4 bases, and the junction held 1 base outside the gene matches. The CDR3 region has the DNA TGCGCCAGCAGCCTGACTAGCGGGAGGTACAATGAGCAGTTCTTC. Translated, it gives CASSLTSGRYNEQFF.

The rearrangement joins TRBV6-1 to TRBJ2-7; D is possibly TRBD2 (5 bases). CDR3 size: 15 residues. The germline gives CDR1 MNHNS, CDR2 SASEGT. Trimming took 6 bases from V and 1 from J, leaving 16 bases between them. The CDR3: CASRGIFWESYEQYF. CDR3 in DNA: TGTGCCAGCAGGGGAATTTTCTGGGAGTCCTACGAGCAGTACTTC.

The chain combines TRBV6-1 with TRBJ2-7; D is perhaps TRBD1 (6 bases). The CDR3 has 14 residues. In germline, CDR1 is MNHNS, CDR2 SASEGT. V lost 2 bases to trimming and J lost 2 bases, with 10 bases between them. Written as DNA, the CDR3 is TGTGCCAGCAGTGAAAGGGACAATGCCTACGAGCAGTACTTC. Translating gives CASSERDNAYEQYF.

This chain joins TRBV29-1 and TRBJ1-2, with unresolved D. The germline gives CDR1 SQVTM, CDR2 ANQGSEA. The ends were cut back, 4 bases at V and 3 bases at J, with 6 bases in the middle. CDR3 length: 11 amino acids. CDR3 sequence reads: CSVAADYGYTF. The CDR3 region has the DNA TGCAGCGTTGCCGCAGACTATGGCTACACCTTC.

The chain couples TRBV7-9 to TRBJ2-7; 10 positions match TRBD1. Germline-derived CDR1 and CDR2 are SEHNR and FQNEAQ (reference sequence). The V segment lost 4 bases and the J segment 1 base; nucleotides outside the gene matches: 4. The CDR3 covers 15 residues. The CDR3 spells CASSSGQGVSYEQYF. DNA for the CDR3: TGTGCCAGCAGCTCAGGACAGGGGGTTTCCTACGAGCAGTACTTC. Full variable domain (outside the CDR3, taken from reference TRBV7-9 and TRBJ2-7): DTGVSQNPRHKITKRGQNVTFRCDPISEHNRLYWYRQTLGQGPEFLTYFQNEAQLEKSRLLSDRFSAERPKGSFSTLEIQRTEQGDSAMYLCASSSGQGVSYEQYFGPGTRLTVT.

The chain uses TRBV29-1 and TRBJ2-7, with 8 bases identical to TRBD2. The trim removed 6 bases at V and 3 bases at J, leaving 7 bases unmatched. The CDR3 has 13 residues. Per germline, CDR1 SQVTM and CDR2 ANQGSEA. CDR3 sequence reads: CSVKTSGNYEQYF. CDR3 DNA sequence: TGCAGCGTAAAAACTAGCGGAAACTACGAGCAGTACTTC.

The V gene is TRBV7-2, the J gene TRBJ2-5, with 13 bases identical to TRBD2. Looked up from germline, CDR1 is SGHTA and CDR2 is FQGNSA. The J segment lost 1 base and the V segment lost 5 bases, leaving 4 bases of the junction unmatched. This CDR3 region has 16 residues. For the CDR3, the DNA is TGTGCCAGCAGCCTGGGACTAGCGGGACCCCAAGAGACCCAGTACTTC. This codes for CASSLGLAGPQETQYF.

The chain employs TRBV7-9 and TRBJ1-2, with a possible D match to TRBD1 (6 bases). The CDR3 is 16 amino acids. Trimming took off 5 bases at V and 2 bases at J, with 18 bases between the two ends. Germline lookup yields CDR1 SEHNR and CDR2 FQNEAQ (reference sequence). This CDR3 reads CASSAAGTPGNYGYTF. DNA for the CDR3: TGTGCCAGCAGCGCAGCCGGGACACCGGGGAACTATGGCTACACCTTC.

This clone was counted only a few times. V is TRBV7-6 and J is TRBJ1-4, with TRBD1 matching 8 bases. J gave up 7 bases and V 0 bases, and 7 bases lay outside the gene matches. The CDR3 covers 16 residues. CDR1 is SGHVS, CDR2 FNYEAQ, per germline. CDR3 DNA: TGTGCCAGCAGCTTAGCGCCAGGGGGCTATGGTGAAAAACTGTTTTTT. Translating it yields CASSLAPGGYGEKLFF.

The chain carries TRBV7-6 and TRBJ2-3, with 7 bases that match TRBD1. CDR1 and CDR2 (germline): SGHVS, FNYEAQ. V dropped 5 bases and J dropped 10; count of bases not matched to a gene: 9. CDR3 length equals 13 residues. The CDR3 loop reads CASSTEQGRPQYF. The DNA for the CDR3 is TGTGCCAGCAGCACGGAACAGGGGCGTCCGCAGTATTTT.

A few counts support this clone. CDR3 sequence: CASSADSRSYEQYF. CDR3 sequence (DNA): TGTGCCAGCAGCGCGGATTCACGCTCCTACGAGCAGTACTTC. The V call is TRBV11-2, the J call TRBJ2-7; no clear D. Germline V lookup: CDR1 SGHAT, CDR2 FQNNGV. V dropped 5 bases and J dropped 0 bases, with 11 bases sitting between them. The CDR3 has 14 amino acids.

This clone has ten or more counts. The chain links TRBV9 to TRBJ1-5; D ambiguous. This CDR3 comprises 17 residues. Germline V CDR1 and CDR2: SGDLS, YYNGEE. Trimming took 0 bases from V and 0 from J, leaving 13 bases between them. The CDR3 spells CASSVDGRPSSNQPQHF. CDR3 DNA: TGTGCCAGCAGCGTAGACGGCAGGCCCTCTAGCAATCAGCCCCAGCATTTT. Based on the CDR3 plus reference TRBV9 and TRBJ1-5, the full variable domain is DSGVTQTPKHLITATGQRVTLRCSPRSGDLSVYWYQQSLDQGLQFLIQYYNGEERAKGNILERFSAQQFPDLHSELNLSSLELGDSALYFCASSVDGRPSSNQPQHFGDGTRLSIL.

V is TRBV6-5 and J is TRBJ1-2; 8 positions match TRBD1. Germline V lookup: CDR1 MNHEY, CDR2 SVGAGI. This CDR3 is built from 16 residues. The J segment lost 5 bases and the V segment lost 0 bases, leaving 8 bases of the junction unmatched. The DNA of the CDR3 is TGTGCCAGCAGTTACTCTCAGGGGGCGCTTGGGTATGGCTACACCTTC. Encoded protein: CASSYSQGALGYGYTF.

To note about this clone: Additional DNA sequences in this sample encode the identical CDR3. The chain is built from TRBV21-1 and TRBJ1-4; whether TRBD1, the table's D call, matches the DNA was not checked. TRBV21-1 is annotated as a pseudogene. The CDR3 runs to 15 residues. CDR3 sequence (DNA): TGTGCCAGCAGCCAGAGGGACAGGAGAGATGAAAAACTGTTTTTT. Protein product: CASSQRDRRDEKLFF.

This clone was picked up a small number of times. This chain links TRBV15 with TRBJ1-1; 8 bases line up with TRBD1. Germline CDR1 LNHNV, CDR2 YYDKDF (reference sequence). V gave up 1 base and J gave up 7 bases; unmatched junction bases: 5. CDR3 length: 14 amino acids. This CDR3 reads CATSRGDRSVEAFF. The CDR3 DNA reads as TGTGCCACCAGCAGAGGGGACAGGTCAGTTGAAGCTTTCTTT.

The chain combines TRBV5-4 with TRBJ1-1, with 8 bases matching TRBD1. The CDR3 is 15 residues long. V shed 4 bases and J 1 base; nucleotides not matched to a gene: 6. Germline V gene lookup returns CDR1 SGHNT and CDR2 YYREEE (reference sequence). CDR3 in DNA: TGTGCCAGCAGCGGGAACAGGGGGGGGAACACTGAAGCTTTCTTT. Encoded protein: CASSGNRGGNTEAFF.

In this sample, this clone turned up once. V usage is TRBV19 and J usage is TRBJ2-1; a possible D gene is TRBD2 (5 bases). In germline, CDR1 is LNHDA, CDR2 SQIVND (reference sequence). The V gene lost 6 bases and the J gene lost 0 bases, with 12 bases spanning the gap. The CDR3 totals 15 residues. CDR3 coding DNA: TGTGCCAGTAGGCCGGTAGCGAGCTCCTACAATGAGCAGTTCTTC. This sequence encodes CASRPVASSYNEQFF.

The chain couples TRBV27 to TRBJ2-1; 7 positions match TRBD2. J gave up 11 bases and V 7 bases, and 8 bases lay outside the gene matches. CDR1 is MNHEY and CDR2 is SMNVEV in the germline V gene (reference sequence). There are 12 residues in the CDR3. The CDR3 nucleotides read TGTGCCAGCAAGGAGGCGGGGGAGAAGCAGTTCTTC. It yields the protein CASKEAGEKQFF.

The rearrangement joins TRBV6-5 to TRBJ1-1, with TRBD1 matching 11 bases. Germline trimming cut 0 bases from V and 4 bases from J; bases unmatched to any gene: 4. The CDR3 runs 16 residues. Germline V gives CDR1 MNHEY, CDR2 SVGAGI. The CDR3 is CASSYSWTGGTTEAFF. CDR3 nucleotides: TGTGCCAGCAGTTACTCCTGGACAGGGGGCACCACTGAAGCTTTCTTT.